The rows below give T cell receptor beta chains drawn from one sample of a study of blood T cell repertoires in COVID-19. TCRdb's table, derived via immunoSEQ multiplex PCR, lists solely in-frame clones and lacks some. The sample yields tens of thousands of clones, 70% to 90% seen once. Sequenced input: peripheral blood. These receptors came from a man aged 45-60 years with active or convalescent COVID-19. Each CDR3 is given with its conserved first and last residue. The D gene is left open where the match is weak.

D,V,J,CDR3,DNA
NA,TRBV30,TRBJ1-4,CAWSGVPGANEKLFF,TGTGCCTGGAGTGGGGTCCCGGGAGCTAATGAAAAACTGTTTTTT
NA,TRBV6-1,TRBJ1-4,CASSDPGSGFLAEKLFF,TGTGCCAGCAGTGATCCAGGGTCGGGCTTCCTTGCGGAAAAACTGTTTTTT
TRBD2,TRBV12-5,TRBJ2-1,CASGSGAGVSYNEQFF,TGTGCTAGTGGTTCCGGCGCGGGGGTCTCCTACAATGAGCAGTTCTTC
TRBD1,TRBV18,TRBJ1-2,CASSPTGTGDSYTF,TGTGCCAGCTCACCCACCGGGACAGGGGACAGCTACACCTTC
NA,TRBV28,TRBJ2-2,CASSYFPAGGRNTGELFF,TGTGCCAGCAGTTATTTCCCCGCAGGGGGGAGAAACACCGGGGAGCTGTTTTTT
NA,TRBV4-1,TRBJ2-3,CASSQGQGPGDTQYF,TGCGCCAGCAGCCAAGGGCAGGGGCCCGGAGATACGCAGTATTTT
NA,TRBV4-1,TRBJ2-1,CASRQPGRYNEQFF,TGCGCCAGCAGGCAGCCCGGGAGATACAATGAGCAGTTCTTC
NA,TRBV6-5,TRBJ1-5,CAGAPGALNQPQHF,TGTGCCGGAGCCCCAGGGGCCCTAAATCAGCCCCAGCATTTT
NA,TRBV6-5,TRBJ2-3,CASRKRDIHTQYF,TGTGCCAGCAGGAAACGGGACATACATACGCAGTATTTT
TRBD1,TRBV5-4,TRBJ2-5,CASSPPPGTDLRGQETQYF,TGTGCCAGCAGCCCCCCTCCCGGGACAGACTTGAGGGGTCAAGAGACCCAGTACTTC
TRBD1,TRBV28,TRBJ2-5,CAIKRPGTGSRETQYF,TGTGCCATAAAGCGCCCAGGGACAGGGAGTCGAGAGACCCAGTACTTC
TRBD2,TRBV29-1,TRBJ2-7,CSAGLAGYGEQYF,TGCAGCGCTGGACTAGCGGGGTACGGCGAGCAGTACTTC
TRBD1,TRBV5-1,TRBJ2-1,CASRPGTGGPNEQFF,TGCGCCAGCAGACCCGGGACAGGGGGCCCCAATGAGCAGTTCTTC
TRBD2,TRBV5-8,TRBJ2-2,CASNQIGTSGNTGELFF,TGTGCCAGCAACCAGATCGGGACTAGCGGGAACACCGGGGAGCTGTTTTTT
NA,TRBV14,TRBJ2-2,CASSQQGNTGELFF,TGTGCCAGCAGCCAACAGGGGAACACCGGGGAGCTGTTTTTT
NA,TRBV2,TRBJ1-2,CASTRVNYGYTF,TGTGCCAGCACTCGGGTTAATTATGGCTACACCTTC
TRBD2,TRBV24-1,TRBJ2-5,CATSDSGTRLAGETQYF,TGTGCCACCAGTGATTCTGGGACGAGACTAGCTGGAGAGACCCAGTACTTC
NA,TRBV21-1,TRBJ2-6,CASSKGARVPSGANVLTF,TGTGCCAGCAGCAAAGGCGCCAGGGTGCCCTCTGGGGCCAACGTCCTGACTTTC
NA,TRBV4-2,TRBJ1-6,CASSHISRPGEVESPLHF,TGTGCCAGCAGCCACATCTCCCGGCCGGGGGAGGTCGAGTCACCCCTCCACTTT
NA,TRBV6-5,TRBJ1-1,CASSWEPSGDTEAFF,TGTGCCAGCAGTTGGGAGCCCTCCGGGGACACTGAAGCTTTCTTT
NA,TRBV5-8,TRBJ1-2,CASSLVSVNYGYTF,TGTGCCAGCAGCTTGGTGTCAGTAAACTATGGCTACACCTTC
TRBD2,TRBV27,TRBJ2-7,CASSLFRLAGDNYEQYF,TGTGCCAGCAGTTTATTTCGACTAGCGGGAGATAACTACGAGCAGTACTTC